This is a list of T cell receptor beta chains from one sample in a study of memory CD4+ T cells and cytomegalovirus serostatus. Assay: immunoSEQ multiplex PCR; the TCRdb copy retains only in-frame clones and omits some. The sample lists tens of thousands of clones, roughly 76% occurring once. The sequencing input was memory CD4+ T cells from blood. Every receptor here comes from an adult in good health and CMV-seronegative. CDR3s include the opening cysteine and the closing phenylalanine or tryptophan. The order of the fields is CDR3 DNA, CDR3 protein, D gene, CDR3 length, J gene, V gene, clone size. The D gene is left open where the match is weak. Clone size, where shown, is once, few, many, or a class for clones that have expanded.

cdr3_nt: TGTGCCAGCAGCAAAGGGGGGGCAAGCTCCTACAATGAGCAGTTCTTC
cdr3_aa: CASSKGGASSYNEQFF
d_call: -
cdr3_length: 16
j_call: TRBJ2-1
v_call: TRBV5-4
clone_size: -

cdr3_nt: TGTGCCAGCAGCTCACAAAGGGAGCTCCTTACTATCCACTTT
cdr3_aa: CASSSQRELLTIHF
d_call: -
cdr3_length: 14
j_call: TRBJ1-6
v_call: TRBV5-6
clone_size: -

cdr3_nt: TGTGCCAGCAGCTTGGGGACAGGGATGGGGGGGACCCAGTACTTC
cdr3_aa: CASSLGTGMGGTQYF
d_call: TRBD1
cdr3_length: 15
j_call: TRBJ2-5
v_call: TRBV5-6
clone_size: -

cdr3_nt: TGTGCCAGCAGCCCCGACGGCTACGAGCAGTACTTC
cdr3_aa: CASSPDGYEQYF
d_call: -
cdr3_length: 12
j_call: TRBJ2-7
v_call: TRBV7-3
clone_size: -

cdr3_nt: TGTGCCAGTAGTATAAGGAGACAGGGCAAAGAGACCCAGTACTTC
cdr3_aa: CASSIRRQGKETQYF
d_call: TRBD1
cdr3_length: 15
j_call: TRBJ2-5
v_call: TRBV19
clone_size: -

cdr3_nt: TGTGCCAGCAGCCCCCTGGGGACTGAAGCTTTCTTT
cdr3_aa: CASSPLGTEAFF
d_call: -
cdr3_length: 12
j_call: TRBJ1-1
v_call: TRBV7-9
clone_size: -

cdr3_nt: TGTGCCAGCAGCCAAAGGGGACTAGCGGCTGAGCAGTACTTC
cdr3_aa: CASSQRGLAAEQYF
d_call: TRBD2
cdr3_length: 14
j_call: TRBJ2-7
v_call: TRBV14
clone_size: -

cdr3_nt: TGTGCCAGCTCACCCGTACAGGGGAACACTGAAGCTTTCTTT
cdr3_aa: CASSPVQGNTEAFF
d_call: -
cdr3_length: 14
j_call: TRBJ1-1
v_call: TRBV18
clone_size: -

cdr3_nt: TGCGCCAGCAGTGAGTCAGGAGGACTGTCCTACAATGAGCAGTTCTTC
cdr3_aa: CASSESGGLSYNEQFF
d_call: -
cdr3_length: 16
j_call: TRBJ2-1
v_call: TRBV10-1
clone_size: -

cdr3_nt: TGTGCCTGGAGCCCTTCTGGGGAGACCCAGTACTTC
cdr3_aa: CAWSPSGETQYF
d_call: -
cdr3_length: 12
j_call: TRBJ2-5
v_call: TRBV30
clone_size: -

cdr3_nt: TGTGCCAGCAGCTTAGATGCTGGCAATCAGCCCCAGCATTTT
cdr3_aa: CASSLDAGNQPQHF
d_call: -
cdr3_length: 14
j_call: TRBJ1-5
v_call: TRBV11-2
clone_size: -

cdr3_nt: TGTGCCAGCAGCCAAGCCGCGGGGGCTTCCTACAATGAGCAGTTCTTC
cdr3_aa: CASSQAAGASYNEQFF
d_call: -
cdr3_length: 16
j_call: TRBJ2-1
v_call: TRBV14
clone_size: -

cdr3_nt: TGTGCCACCAGCTCGCTTACAGGGTTTCGGACTGAAGCTTTCTTT
cdr3_aa: CATSSLTGFRTEAFF
d_call: -
cdr3_length: 15
j_call: TRBJ1-1
v_call: TRBV15
clone_size: -

cdr3_nt: TGTGCCAGCAGTGGCCGGTCAGGAGCTTTCTTT
cdr3_aa: CASSGRSGAFF
d_call: -
cdr3_length: 11
j_call: TRBJ1-1
v_call: TRBV28
clone_size: few

cdr3_nt: TGTGCCAGCAGCTTAGCGCAGGGTGGAGGGTATGGCTACACCTTC
cdr3_aa: CASSLAQGGGYGYTF
d_call: -
cdr3_length: 15
j_call: TRBJ1-2
v_call: TRBV11-2
clone_size: -